This T cell receptor beta chain originates from a study of T-cell reconstitution after alpha-beta-depleted transplantation in children. As it was prepared, the TCRbeta library received unique molecular identifiers. Using its own MiXCR run on the PCR reads, TCRdb lists one record per CDR3 protein. The table lists about 270,000 distinct CDR3 sequences, approximately 9.6% of them singletons. J was trimmed by 3 bases and V by 6 bases; bases with no gene match: 12. CDR3 length: 16 residues. The germline CDR1 and CDR2 sequences are DFQATT and SNEGSKA (reference sequence). This clonotype has just a few counts.

The chain couples TRBV20-1 to TRBJ2-1, with 9 bases lining up with TRBD2. This sequence originates from a human donor who donated a stem cell graft to a child with SCID. The starting material was PBMCs from the stem cell graft donor, obtained from the stem cell graft. CDR3 region: CSAHNPSGVDYNEQFF. DNA of the CDR3: TGCAGTGCCCACAACCCTAGCGGGGTTGACTACAATGAGCAGTTCTTC.